This TCR beta chain was recorded in a study of technical replicates of blood from a few donors. Using immunoSEQ multiplex PCR, the repertoire was profiled, and TCRdb retains in-frame clones only, with some absent. The repertoire has around 70,000 clones, roughly 94% of them found once; the top ten carry approximately 0.4%. Trimming cost V 6 bases and J 3 bases; bases outside gene matches: 11. The CDR3 consists of 16 residues. Germline CDR1 reads LNHDA; CDR2 reads SQIVND (reference sequence). The sample taken for sequencing was T cells isolated from PBMCs. The receptor was isolated from a human donor in good health. The chain links TRBV19 to TRBJ2-3; TRBD2 matches at 8 bases. The chain's CDR3 is CASRRDDSGKTDTQYF. The CDR3 DNA is TGTGCCAGTAGGCGGGATGATAGCGGGAAAACAGATACGCAGTATTTT.